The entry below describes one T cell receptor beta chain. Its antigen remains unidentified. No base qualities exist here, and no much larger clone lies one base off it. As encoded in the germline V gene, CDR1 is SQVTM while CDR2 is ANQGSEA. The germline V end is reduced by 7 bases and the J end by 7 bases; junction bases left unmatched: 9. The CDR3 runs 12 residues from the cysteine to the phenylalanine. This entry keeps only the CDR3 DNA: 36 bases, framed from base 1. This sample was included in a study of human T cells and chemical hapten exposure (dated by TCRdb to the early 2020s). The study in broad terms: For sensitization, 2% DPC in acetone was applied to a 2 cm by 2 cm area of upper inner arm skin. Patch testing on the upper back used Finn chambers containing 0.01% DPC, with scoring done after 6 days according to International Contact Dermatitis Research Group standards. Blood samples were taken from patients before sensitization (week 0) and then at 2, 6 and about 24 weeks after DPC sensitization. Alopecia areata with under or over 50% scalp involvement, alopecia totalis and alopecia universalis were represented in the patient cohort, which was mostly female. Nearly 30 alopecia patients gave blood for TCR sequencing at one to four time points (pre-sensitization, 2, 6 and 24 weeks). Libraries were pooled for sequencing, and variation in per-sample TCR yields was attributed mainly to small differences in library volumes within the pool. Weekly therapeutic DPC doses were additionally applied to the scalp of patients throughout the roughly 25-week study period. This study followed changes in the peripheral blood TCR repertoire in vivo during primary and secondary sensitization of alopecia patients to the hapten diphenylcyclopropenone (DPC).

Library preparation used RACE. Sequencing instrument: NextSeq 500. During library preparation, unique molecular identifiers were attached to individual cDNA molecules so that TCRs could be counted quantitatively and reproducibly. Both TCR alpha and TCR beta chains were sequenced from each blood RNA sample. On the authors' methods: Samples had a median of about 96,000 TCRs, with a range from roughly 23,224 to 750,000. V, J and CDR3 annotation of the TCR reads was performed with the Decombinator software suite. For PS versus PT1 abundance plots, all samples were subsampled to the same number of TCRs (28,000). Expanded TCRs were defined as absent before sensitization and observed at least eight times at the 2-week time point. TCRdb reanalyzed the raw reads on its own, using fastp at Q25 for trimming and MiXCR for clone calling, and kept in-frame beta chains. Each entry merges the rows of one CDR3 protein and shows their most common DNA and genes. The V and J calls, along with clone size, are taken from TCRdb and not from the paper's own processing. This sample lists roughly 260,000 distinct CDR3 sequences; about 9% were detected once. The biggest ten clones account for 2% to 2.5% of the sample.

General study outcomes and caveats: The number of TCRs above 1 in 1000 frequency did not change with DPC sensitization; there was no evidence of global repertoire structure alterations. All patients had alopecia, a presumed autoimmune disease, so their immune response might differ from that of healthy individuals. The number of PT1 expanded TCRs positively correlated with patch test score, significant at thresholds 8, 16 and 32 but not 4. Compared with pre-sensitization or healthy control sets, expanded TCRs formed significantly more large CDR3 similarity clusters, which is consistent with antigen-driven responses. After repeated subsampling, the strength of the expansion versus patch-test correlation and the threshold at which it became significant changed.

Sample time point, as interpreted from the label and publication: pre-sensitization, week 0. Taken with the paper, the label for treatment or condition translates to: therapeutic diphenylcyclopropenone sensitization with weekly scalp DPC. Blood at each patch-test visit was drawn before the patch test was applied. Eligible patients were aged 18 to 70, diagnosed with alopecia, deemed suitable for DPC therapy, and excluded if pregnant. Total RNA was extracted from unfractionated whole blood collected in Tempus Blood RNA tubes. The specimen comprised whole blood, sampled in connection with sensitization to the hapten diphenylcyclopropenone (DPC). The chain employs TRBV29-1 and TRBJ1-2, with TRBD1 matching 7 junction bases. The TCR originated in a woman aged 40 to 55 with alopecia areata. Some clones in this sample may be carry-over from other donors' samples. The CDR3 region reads CSATDRAGGYTF. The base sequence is TGCAGCGCTACAGACAGGGCGGGTGGCTACACCTTC.